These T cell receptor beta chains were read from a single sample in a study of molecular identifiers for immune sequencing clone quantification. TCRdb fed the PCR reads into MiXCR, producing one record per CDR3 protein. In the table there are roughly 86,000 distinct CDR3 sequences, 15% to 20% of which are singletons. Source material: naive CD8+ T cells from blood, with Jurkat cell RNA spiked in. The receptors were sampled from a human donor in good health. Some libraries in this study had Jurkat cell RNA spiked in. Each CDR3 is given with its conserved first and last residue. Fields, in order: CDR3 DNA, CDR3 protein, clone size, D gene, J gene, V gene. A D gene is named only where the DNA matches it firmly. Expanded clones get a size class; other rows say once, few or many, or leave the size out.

cdr3_nt: TGCAGCGTTCATGGGTCTGGCGAGCAGTACTTC; cdr3_aa: CSVHGSGEQYF; clone_size: many; d_call: NA; j_call: TRBJ2-7; v_call: TRBV29-1
cdr3_nt: TGTGCCAGCAGCCAAGGTACGTGGATAGAGCGTGATTTCACCGGGTACTACAATGAGCAGTTCTTC; cdr3_aa: CASSQGTWIERDFTGYYNEQFF; clone_size: NA; d_call: NA; j_call: TRBJ2-1; v_call: TRBV3-1
cdr3_nt: TGTGCCGGCAGTTACCGGGCTAGTGATGAAGAGACCCAGTACTTC; cdr3_aa: CAGSYRASDEETQYF; clone_size: NA; d_call: NA; j_call: TRBJ2-5; v_call: TRBV6-2/TRBV6-3
cdr3_nt: TGTGCCAGCAGTACCGGGCCCCAAAGGGCACAGTTCTTC; cdr3_aa: CASSTGPQRAQFF; clone_size: many; d_call: NA; j_call: TRBJ2-1; v_call: TRBV5-6
cdr3_nt: TGTGCCAGCAGCTCGACAGGCTTAAACACCGGGGAGCTGTTTTTT; cdr3_aa: CASSSTGLNTGELFF; clone_size: NA; d_call: NA; j_call: TRBJ2-2; v_call: TRBV27
cdr3_nt: TGCAGTGCAAGATGGGCCCTTGGGCTGACCACAGATACGCAGTATTTT; cdr3_aa: CSARWALGLTTDTQYF; clone_size: many; d_call: NA; j_call: TRBJ2-3; v_call: TRBV20-1
cdr3_nt: TGTGCCATCAGTGTTGCGGACAGCCAAGAGACCCAGTACTTC; cdr3_aa: CAISVADSQETQYF; clone_size: many; d_call: NA; j_call: TRBJ2-5; v_call: TRBV10-3
cdr3_nt: TGTGCCAGCAGCTTGGAGGTCCTCATGGTTACTGAAGCTTTCTTT; cdr3_aa: CASSLEVLMVTEAFF; clone_size: many; d_call: NA; j_call: TRBJ1-1; v_call: TRBV5-5
cdr3_nt: TGTGCCAGCAGTTACGGACAGAGCAATCAGCCCCAGCATTTT; cdr3_aa: CASSYGQSNQPQHF; clone_size: many; d_call: NA; j_call: TRBJ1-5; v_call: TRBV6-2/TRBV6-3
cdr3_nt: TGTGCCAGTAGCTCCGATCCCTATGGCTACACCTTC; cdr3_aa: CASSSDPYGYTF; clone_size: many; d_call: NA; j_call: TRBJ1-2; v_call: TRBV19
cdr3_nt: TGTGCCAGCTCACCAACAGGTCTGGGTTTGGATACGCAGTATTTT; cdr3_aa: CASSPTGLGLDTQYF; clone_size: many; d_call: NA; j_call: TRBJ2-3; v_call: TRBV18
cdr3_nt: TGCAGTGCTAGGGACCTTTCCTACGAGCAGTACTTC; cdr3_aa: CSARDLSYEQYF; clone_size: many; d_call: NA; j_call: TRBJ2-7; v_call: TRBV20-1
cdr3_nt: TGCAGTGCTAGTTCGGGACTAGCCTACGAGCAGTACTTC; cdr3_aa: CSASSGLAYEQYF; clone_size: many; d_call: TRBD2; j_call: TRBJ2-7; v_call: TRBV20-1
cdr3_nt: TGTGCCAGCAGCCCTCCCGGCCGGGACCTTAACTATGGCTACACCTTC; cdr3_aa: CASSPPGRDLNYGYTF; clone_size: few; d_call: NA; j_call: TRBJ1-2; v_call: TRBV7-9
cdr3_nt: TGTGCCAGCAGTTTATCTAGCGGGAGAAACGAAGAGTACTTC; cdr3_aa: CASSLSSGRNEEYF; clone_size: many; d_call: TRBD2; j_call: TRBJ2-7; v_call: TRBV27
cdr3_nt: TGTGCCAGCAGGGGCCAGGGTTGGTCTGGGGCCAACGTCCTGACTTTC; cdr3_aa: CASRGQGWSGANVLTF; clone_size: many; d_call: NA; j_call: TRBJ2-6; v_call: TRBV28
cdr3_nt: TGTGCCTGGAGTAACCTAGGAGCCGATACGCAGTATTTT; cdr3_aa: CAWSNLGADTQYF; clone_size: many; d_call: NA; j_call: TRBJ2-3; v_call: TRBV30
cdr3_nt: TGCGCCAGCAGCCCTGGGGGCCGGAACACCGGGGAGCTGTTTTTT; cdr3_aa: CASSPGGRNTGELFF; clone_size: NA; d_call: NA; j_call: TRBJ2-2; v_call: TRBV4-3
cdr3_nt: TGTGCCAGCAGTTACTTTCTAGCGGGAGCTACAGATACGCAGTATTTT; cdr3_aa: CASSYFLAGATDTQYF; clone_size: few; d_call: TRBD2; j_call: TRBJ2-3; v_call: TRBV6-6
cdr3_nt: TGCGCCAGCAGCCAGGTATCCACGGGGGGGCCTTACAATGAGCAGTTCTTC; cdr3_aa: CASSQVSTGGPYNEQFF; clone_size: many; d_call: TRBD2; j_call: TRBJ2-1; v_call: TRBV4-3
cdr3_nt: TGTGCCAGCAGCTTAGGGCGACAGGGGGCGATCACAGATACGCAGTATTTT; cdr3_aa: CASSLGRQGAITDTQYF; clone_size: many; d_call: TRBD1; j_call: TRBJ2-3; v_call: TRBV11-2
cdr3_nt: TGTGCCAGCAGCTTAATTCCTAGCGGCCGAGATACGCAGTATTTT; cdr3_aa: CASSLIPSGRDTQYF; clone_size: many; d_call: TRBD2; j_call: TRBJ2-3; v_call: TRBV7-6
cdr3_nt: TGTGCCAGCGGTTACGTGCGGGCTGATGAGCAGTTCTTC; cdr3_aa: CASGYVRADEQFF; clone_size: NA; d_call: NA; j_call: TRBJ2-1; v_call: TRBV6-2/TRBV6-3
cdr3_nt: TGCAGCGTTGCCGCTTTGGACAGGGCCGGCCAGGATACCCAGTACTTC; cdr3_aa: CSVAALDRAGQDTQYF; clone_size: many; d_call: TRBD1; j_call: TRBJ2-5; v_call: TRBV29-1
cdr3_nt: TGTGCCAGCAAGACTAGCGGGGGGGCGAACACCGGGGAGCTGTTTTTT; cdr3_aa: CASKTSGGANTGELFF; clone_size: many; d_call: TRBD2; j_call: TRBJ2-2; v_call: TRBV19
cdr3_nt: TGTGCCAGTAGAGAGCCCACCGGGGAGCTGTTTTTT; cdr3_aa: CASREPTGELFF; clone_size: many; d_call: NA; j_call: TRBJ2-2; v_call: TRBV19
cdr3_nt: TGTGCCAGCAGTTCACCGGGACAGGCGTCCTCCTACGAGCAGTACTTC; cdr3_aa: CASSSPGQASSYEQYF; clone_size: many; d_call: TRBD1; j_call: TRBJ2-7; v_call: TRBV28
cdr3_nt: TGCAGTGCTACCAAGGCTAGCGAGTACAATGAGCAGTTCTTC; cdr3_aa: CSATKASEYNEQFF; clone_size: many; d_call: NA; j_call: TRBJ2-1; v_call: TRBV20-1